The next 15 T cell receptor beta chains were all read from a single sample in a study of technical replicates of blood from several donors (TCRdb year 2017). The receptor library was made with the immunoSEQ multiplex PCR assay. In TCRdb, the immuneACCESS table is reduced to in-frame sequences with V and J assigned. These tables do not hold every clone; where another copy was compared, an unresolved V gene accounts for under half, and the others remain unexplained. In this sample the table shows 11,000 or so clones, approximately 94% of which occur a single time. 7.6% of the sample is in the top ten clones. The sample consisted of PBMCs. Every receptor here comes from a human donor in good health.

The chain employs TRBV19 and TRBJ2-7; D not resolved. This CDR3 is 12 amino acids long. Germline CDR1 LNHDA, CDR2 SQIVND (reference sequence). The V end lost 3 bases, the J end lost 6 bases, and 9 bases lay between the germline ends. The CDR3 is CASSISRGEQYF. The DNA for the CDR3 is TGTGCCAGTAGTATTTCTCGCGGCGAGCAGTACTTC.

This clone was seen a single time. J is TRBJ1-1 and V is TRBV14, with D hard to call. Trimming cost V 3 bases and J 11 bases, with 22 bases left between them. Germline-derived CDR1 and CDR2 are SGHDN and FVKESK. The CDR3 contains 15 residues. For the CDR3, the DNA is TGTGCCAGCAGCCAGATTGCGGGAGCCGCAATAAGGGCTTTCTTT. Translated, it gives CASSQIAGAAIRAFF. Full variable domain (remainder filled in from reference TRBV14 and TRBJ1-1): EAGVTQFPSHSVIEKGQTVTLRCDPISGHDNLYWYRRVMGKEIKFLLHFVKESKQDESGMPNNRFLAERTGGTYSTLKVQPAELEDSGVYFCASSQIAGAAIRAFFGQGTRLTVV.

DNA of the CDR3: TGTGCCAGCAGCTTAAGGTCTCGGGGACAGGGCACAGATACGCAGTATTTT. Translating it yields CASSLRSRGQGTDTQYF. The chain recombines TRBV7-6 with TRBJ2-3; 8 bases agree with TRBD1. The length of the CDR3 is 17 residues. From germline, CDR1 is SGHVS and CDR2 FNYEAQ. The trim removed 2 bases at V and 1 base at J, leaving 8 bases unmatched. The full variable domain, with the rest looked up from reference TRBV7-6 and TRBJ2-3, is GAGVSQSPRYKVTKRGQDVALRCDPISGHVSLYWYRQALGQGPEFLTYFNYEAQQDKSGLPNDRFSAERPEGSISTLTIQRTEQRDSAMYRCASSLRSRGQGTDTQYFGPGTRLTVL.

CDR3 DNA sequence: TGTGCCAGCAGCCAAGATAGGGGGCGTGAGCAGTTCTTC. This sequence encodes CASSQDRGREQFF. This rearrangement joins TRBV4-2 to TRBJ2-1, with 7 nucleotides matching TRBD1. Unmatched junction bases numbered 2, after V lost 0 bases and J lost 9 bases. The CDR3 covers 13 residues. CDR1 LGHNA and CDR2 YNFKEQ come from the germline V gene.

The CDR3 loop is CASSTSGSFGEQFF. CDR3 coding DNA: TGTGCCAGTAGTACTAGCGGGTCGTTTGGTGAGCAGTTCTTC. This chain uses TRBV19 with TRBJ2-1, with 8 bases identical to TRBD2. V was pared by 4 bases and J by 9 bases, with 8 bases of the junction left unmatched. The CDR3 is 14 amino acids. The germline V gene has CDR1 LNHDA and CDR2 SQIVND (reference sequence).

This clone is a singleton in its sample. V and J are TRBV5-1 and TRBJ2-2, with 8 bases identical to TRBD1. Germline CDR1 SGHRS, CDR2 YFSETQ. V lost 3 bases and J lost 2; bases outside the gene matches: 3. The CDR3 runs to 15 residues. The chain's CDR3 is CASSWGQENTGELFF. CDR3 sequence (DNA): TGCGCCAGCAGCTGGGGACAGGAAAACACCGGGGAGCTGTTTTTT.

J is TRBJ1-2 and V is TRBV6-5; TRBD1 aligns across 8 bases. CDR3 size: 15 residues. CDR1 and CDR2 (germline): MNHEY, SVGAGI. Trimming cost V 0 bases and J 7 bases; bases outside gene matches: 7. Here the CDR3 reads CASSYSNQGAGGYTF. As DNA, the CDR3 is TGTGCCAGCAGTTACTCCAATCAGGGGGCAGGTGGCTACACCTTC.

The genes are TRBV9 and TRBJ2-3; 7 bases match TRBD1. Germline-derived CDR1 and CDR2 are SGDLS and YYNGEE. The V and J ends lost 6 bases and 0 bases, in that order; junction bases with no gene match: 4. The CDR3 length is 14 residues. The CDR3 DNA reads as TGTGCCAGCAACCGGGACAGCAGCACAGATACGCAGTATTTT. Amino acids: CASNRDSSTDTQYF.

This rearrangement joins TRBV11-2 to TRBJ2-1; no firm D call. Germline values: CDR1 SGHAT, CDR2 FQNNGV. The CDR3 runs 13 residues. Trimming took 0 bases from V and 4 from J, leaving 4 bases between them. In nucleotides, the CDR3 is TGTGCCAGCAGCTTAGAGCAGTACAATGAGCAGTTCTTC. It specifies CASSLEQYNEQFF.

The chain combines TRBV5-1 with TRBJ2-5, with D possibly matching TRBD1 (5 bases). Trimming pared 0 bases from V and 5 bases from J, leaving 14 bases between. The CDR3 loop spans 15 amino acids. Germline V CDR1 and CDR2: SGHRS, YFSETQ. CDR3 bases: TGCGCCAGCAGCTTGGCCGCAAGGGGTGGGGAGACCCAGTACTTC. The encoded protein is CASSLAARGGETQYF.

This chain connects TRBV29-1 to TRBJ1-4, with a tentative D call TRBD1 (5 bases). The CDR3 has 15 residues. Trimming removed 5 bases from V and 3 bases from J, with 16 bases in between. In germline, CDR1 is SQVTM, CDR2 ANQGSEA. The CDR3 DNA follows: TGCAGCGTTCCTTCGGGGGGGATTTCTAATGAAAAACTGTTTTTT. This translates into CSVPSGGISNEKLFF.

The V gene is TRBV28, the J gene TRBJ2-5, with D tentatively TRBD1 (5 bases). V was trimmed by 8 bases and J by 2 bases, leaving 9 bases between them. Germline V gene data show CDR1 as MDHEN and CDR2 as SYDVKM. CDR3 size: 12 residues. In DNA form, the CDR3 reads TGTGCCAGCTTCAGGGCACAAGAGACCCAGTACTTC. This codes for CASFRAQETQYF.

The rearrangement uses TRBV7-9 and TRBJ2-5; D possibly corresponds to TRBD1 (6 bases). The CDR3 has 14 residues. V was trimmed by 2 bases and J by 2 bases, leaving 9 bases between them. Germline V gives CDR1 SEHNR, CDR2 FQNEAQ (reference sequence). CDR3 DNA: TGTGCCAGCAGCTTAAGGGACACTCAAGAGACCCAGTACTTC. Protein: CASSLRDTQETQYF.

The chain links TRBV19 to TRBJ2-2, with D uncertain. The V end was cut by 1 base, the J end by 3 bases, with 6 bases between. The CDR3 runs 14 residues. CDR1 is LNHDA, CDR2 SQIVND, per germline (reference sequence). The CDR3 protein is CASSIAPYTGELFF. CDR3 bases: TGTGCCAGTAGTATAGCTCCGTACACCGGGGAGCTGTTTTTT. Drawing the rest from reference TRBV19 and TRBJ2-2, the complete variable domain is DGGITQSPKYLFRKEGQNVTLSCEQNLNHDAMYWYRQDPGQGLRLIYYSQIVNDFQKGDIAEGYSVSREKKESFPLTVTSAQKNPTAFYLCASSIAPYTGELFFGEGSRLTVL.

This chain uses TRBV4-2 with TRBJ1-1; TRBD1 matches at 8 bases. This CDR3 is 16 amino acids long. The germline V gene encodes CDR1 LGHNA and CDR2 YNFKEQ. The ends lost 0 bases at V and 8 bases at J; junction bases unmatched: 11. CDR3 bases: TGTGCCAGCAGCCAAGATCCGGGACAGGCCTTTGTAGAAGCTTTCTTT. Protein: CASSQDPGQAFVEAFF.